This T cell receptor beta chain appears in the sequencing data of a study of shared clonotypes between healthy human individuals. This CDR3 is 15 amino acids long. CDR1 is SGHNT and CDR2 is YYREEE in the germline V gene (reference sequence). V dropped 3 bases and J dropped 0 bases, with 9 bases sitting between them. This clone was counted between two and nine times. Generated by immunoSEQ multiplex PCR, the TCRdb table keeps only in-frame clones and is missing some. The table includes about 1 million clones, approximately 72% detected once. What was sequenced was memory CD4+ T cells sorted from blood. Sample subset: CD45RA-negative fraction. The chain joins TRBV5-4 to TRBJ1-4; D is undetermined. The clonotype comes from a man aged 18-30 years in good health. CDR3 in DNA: TGTGCCAGCAGCTCCGACGGACCAACTAATGAAAAACTGTTTTTT. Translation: CASSSDGPTNEKLFF.